This entry is about one T cell receptor (beta chain). This specimen comes from a study of blood T cell repertoires in COVID-19. Turning to the study itself: T cells, B-cell-depleted T cells, or PBMCs provided the cDNA or gDNA that served as material.

Assay used: immunoSEQ multiplex PCR; TCRdb lists only in-frame clones, some missing. The sample has 90,000 to 130,000 clones; about 80% are singletons. The sequence was obtained from a woman aged 70-85 years with acute or convalescent COVID-19. Material: peripheral blood.

CDR3 protein: CASTPGQGVDTQYF. CDR3 sequence (DNA): TGTGCCAGCACCCCGGGACAGGGGGTAGATACGCAGTATTTT. The chain has TRBV21-1 and TRBJ2-3; TRBD1, the D gene given by the table, was not confirmed from the DNA. TRBV21-1 is a listed pseudogene. The CDR3 length is 14 residues.